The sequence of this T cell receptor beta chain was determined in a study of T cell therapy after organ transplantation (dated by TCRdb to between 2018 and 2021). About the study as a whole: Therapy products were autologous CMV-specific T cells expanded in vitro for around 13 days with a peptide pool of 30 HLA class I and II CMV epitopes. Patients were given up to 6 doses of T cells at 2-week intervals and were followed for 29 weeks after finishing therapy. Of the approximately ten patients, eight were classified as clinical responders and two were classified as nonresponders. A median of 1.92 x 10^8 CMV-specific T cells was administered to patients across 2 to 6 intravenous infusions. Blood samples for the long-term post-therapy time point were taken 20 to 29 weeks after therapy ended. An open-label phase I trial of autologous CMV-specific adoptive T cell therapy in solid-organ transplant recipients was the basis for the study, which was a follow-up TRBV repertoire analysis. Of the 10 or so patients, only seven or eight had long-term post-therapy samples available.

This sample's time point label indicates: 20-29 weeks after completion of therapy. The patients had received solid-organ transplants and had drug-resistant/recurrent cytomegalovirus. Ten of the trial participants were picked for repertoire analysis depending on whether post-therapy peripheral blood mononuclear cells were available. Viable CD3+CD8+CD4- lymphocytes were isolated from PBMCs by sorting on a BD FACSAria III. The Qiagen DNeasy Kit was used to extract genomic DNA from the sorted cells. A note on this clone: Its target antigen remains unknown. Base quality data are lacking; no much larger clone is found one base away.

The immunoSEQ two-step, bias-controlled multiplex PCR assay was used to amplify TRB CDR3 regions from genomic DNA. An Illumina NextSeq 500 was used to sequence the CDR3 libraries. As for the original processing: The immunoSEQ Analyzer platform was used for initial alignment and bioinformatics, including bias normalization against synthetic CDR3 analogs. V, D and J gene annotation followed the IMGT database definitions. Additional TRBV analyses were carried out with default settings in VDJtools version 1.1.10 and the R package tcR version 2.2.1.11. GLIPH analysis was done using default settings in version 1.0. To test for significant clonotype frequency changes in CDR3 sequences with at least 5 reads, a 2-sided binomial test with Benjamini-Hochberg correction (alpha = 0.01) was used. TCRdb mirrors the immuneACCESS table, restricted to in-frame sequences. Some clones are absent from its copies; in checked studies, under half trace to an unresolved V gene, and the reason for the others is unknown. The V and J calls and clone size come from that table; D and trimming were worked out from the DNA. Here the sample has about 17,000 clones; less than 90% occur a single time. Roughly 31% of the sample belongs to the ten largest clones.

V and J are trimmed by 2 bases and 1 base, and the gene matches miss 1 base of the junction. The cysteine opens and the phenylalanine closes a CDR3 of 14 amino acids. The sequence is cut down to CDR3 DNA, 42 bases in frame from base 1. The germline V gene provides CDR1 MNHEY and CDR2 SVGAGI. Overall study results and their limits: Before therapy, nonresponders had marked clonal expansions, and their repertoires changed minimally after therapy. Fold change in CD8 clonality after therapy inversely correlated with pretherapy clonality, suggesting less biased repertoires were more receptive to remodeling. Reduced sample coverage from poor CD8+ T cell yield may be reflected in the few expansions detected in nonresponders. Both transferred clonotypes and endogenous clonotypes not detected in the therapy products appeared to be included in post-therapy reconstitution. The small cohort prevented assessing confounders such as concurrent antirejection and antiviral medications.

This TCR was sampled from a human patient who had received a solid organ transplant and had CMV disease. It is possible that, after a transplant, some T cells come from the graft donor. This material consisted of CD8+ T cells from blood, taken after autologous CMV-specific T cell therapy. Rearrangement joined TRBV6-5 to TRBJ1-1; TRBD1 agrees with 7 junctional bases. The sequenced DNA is TGTGCCAGCAGTTACACAGGGGCGAACACTGAAGCTTTCTTT. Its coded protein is CASSYTGANTEAFF.